The source of this TCR beta chain is a study of vaccination and CD4 T cells after COVID-19 (dated by TCRdb to between 2021 and 2023). With respect to the entire study: The convalescent cohort included six males and four females, with two Hispanic individuals, seven Caucasians, two Asians and one multiracial person. As controls, cultures received a CEFX viral epitope pool (the positive control), an HIV-1 Nef peptide pool (the negative control), or no peptide at all. The spike-specific CD4+ TCR repertoire was compared before and after mRNA vaccination in approximately 9 COVID-19 convalescent patients and a few infection-naive healthy vaccine recipients. Post-vaccine blood samples were obtained a median of approximately 70 days after the second vaccine dose, with a range of roughly 14 to 241 days. Participants got two doses of the Pfizer-BioNTech BNT162b2 vaccine (n=8) or two doses of the Moderna mRNA-1273 vaccine (n=2). Post-COVID blood samples were collected from convalescent patients a median of around 100 days after diagnosis, with a range of roughly 35 to 180 days. For stimulating the cultures, overlapping spike peptide pools were used, derived from SARS-CoV-2 as well as from the common cold coronaviruses HCoV-NL63, HCoV-OC43 and HCoV-229E.

The sample's treatment or condition label is to be understood as: approximately 9-day PBMC culture with coronavirus spike peptide pools or control peptides (ViraFEST assay). The ViraFEST assay was used in the study, in which antigen-specific T cells were expanded with peptide pools and expanded clonotypes were subsequently identified by TCR sequencing. Healthy vaccine recipients had no prior SARS-CoV-2 infection, confirmed by negative nucleocapsid antibody tests before and after vaccination. PBMCs were cultured at roughly 2 million per well in IMDM supplemented with approximately 5% human AB serum and 8 to 10 IU/ml IL-2, with about 11 ug/ml peptide pools added. On days 3 and 7, half of the culture medium was replaced with fresh IL-2-containing medium. After roughly 11 days of culture, CD4+ T cells were isolated by negative selection with the EasySep CD4+ T cell isolation kit. PBMCs were separated from whole blood using Ficoll-Paque Plus gradient centrifugation and then either used fresh or cryopreserved at -140C. Triplicate wells were generally used for each culture condition.

The library relied on PCR. DNA from cultured CD4+ T cells underwent TCR sequencing with the Oncomine TCR Beta short-read assay at the Johns Hopkins FTIC core. The QIAamp micro DNA kit was used to extract genomic DNA from the cultured CD4+ T cells. Oncomine TCR Beta libraries from cultured CD4+ T cells were pooled using unique dual indexes and sequenced on an Illumina iSeq 100. Regarding the original processing steps: Non-productive sequences were filtered out, and CDR3s that did not start with C, did not end with F or W, or were shorter than 7 amino acids were discarded. The MANAFEST web application identified antigen-specific clonotypes by comparing peptide-stimulated wells against reference wells and other culture wells. An FDR below 0.05, an odds ratio above 5, and a productive frequency above 0.1% in at least two of three replicate wells were required for clones to be considered positive. Cross-reactive clonotypes were defined as significantly expanded in both SARS-CoV-2 spike wells and at least one common cold coronavirus spike condition. Levenshtein distances (stringdist) and unrooted phylogenetic trees (ape) in R version 3.6.1 were used to assess CDR3 homology. In-frame beta chains were kept once TCRdb had trimmed the public reads at Q25 with fastp and called clones with MiXCR. Rows with one shared CDR3 protein collapse into an entry with the most common genes and DNA. The V and J calls, along with clone size, are taken from TCRdb and not from the paper's own processing. The sample contains about 18,000 distinct CDR3 sequences, around 78% of them found a single time. The ten largest clones take up 16% of the sample.

As regards this clonotype: This receptor's antigen is unknown. Base qualities are not at hand, and no much larger clone is one base apart.

From cysteine to phenylalanine, the CDR3 is 15 amino acids long. Only the CDR3 portion is preserved as DNA: 45 bases, with reading frame beginning at the first base. CDR1 is given as SGHNT and CDR2 as YYREEE, both from the germline V gene (reference sequence). V gives up 0 bases and J gives up 1 base, and the segment between their germline ends measures 10 bases. General findings and caveats noted by the study authors: Relatively few convalescent patients were included in the study, and early timepoints after natural infection were not analyzed. The median number of SARS-CoV-2-reactive clonotypes rose from roughly 20 after infection to approximately 41 after vaccination, but the change was not significant. Nearly all vaccine-specific clones in convalescent patients (304 of 307) were mono-reactive for SARS-CoV-2 spike rather than cross-reactive with common cold coronaviruses. Among convalescent patients, a median roughly 90% of the SARS-CoV-2-reactive clones seen after vaccination appeared only after vaccination, which suggests priming specific to the vaccine.

The chain is encoded by TRBV5-4 joined to TRBJ1-2; the D segment cannot be called with confidence. The clonotype was recovered from a human donor who received a COVID-19 vaccine. The sample in question was CD4+ T cells from blood, cultured in vitro, obtained after SARS-CoV-2 vaccination. CDR3 sequence: CASSLAGRLNYGYTF. The bases read TGTGCCAGCAGCTTGGCCGGCAGGCTTAACTATGGCTACACCTTC.